These 27 T cell receptor beta chains were all obtained from the same sample, sequenced in a study of blood T cell repertoires in COVID-19 (dated by TCRdb to about 2020). The method was the immunoSEQ multiplex PCR assay. Drawn from immuneACCESS, this table holds only the in-frame rearrangements with V and J called that TCRdb kept. Clones are partly lost; checked studies trace under half to an unresolved V gene and leave the rest unexplained. Present in this sample are 350,000 or so clones, roughly 89% of which were seen just once. About 7% of the sample lies in the top ten. The specimen sequenced was peripheral blood. The receptors stem from a man aged 18-30 years with active or convalescent COVID-19.

The chain has TRBV9 and TRBJ1-2; 7 positions match TRBD1. Germline-derived CDR1 and CDR2 are SGDLS and YYNGEE. The junction had 2 bases not matched to a gene; V was cut back by 5 bases and J by 1 base. There are 13 residues in the CDR3. Here the CDR3 DNA reads TGTGCCAGCAGAGACAGGGATAACTATGGCTACACCTTC. It translates to CASRDRDNYGYTF. Filled out from reference TRBV9 and TRBJ1-2, the complete variable domain reads DSGVTQTPKHLITATGQRVTLRCSPRSGDLSVYWYQQSLDQGLQFLIQYYNGEERAKGNILERFSAQQFPDLHSELNLSSLELGDSALYFCASRDRDNYGYTFGSGTRLTVV.

The chain couples TRBV2 to TRBJ2-7; TRBD2 aligns across 13 bases. The CDR3 has 15 residues. V shed 6 bases and J 5 bases; nucleotides not matched to a gene: 7. Germline CDR1 reads SNHLY; CDR2 reads FYNNEI. CDR3 in DNA: TGTGCCAGCAGGACTAGCGGGAGGATCGAAAACGAGCAGTACTTC. Translating gives CASRTSGRIENEQYF.

The chain has TRBV4-1 and TRBJ1-1, with unresolved D. Trimming stripped 0 bases from V and 5 bases from J, with 13 bases between. Germline loops: CDR1 MGHRA, CDR2 YSYEKL. The CDR3 is 15 amino acids. The CDR3 here is CASSQDLSRVTEAFF. DNA for the CDR3: TGCGCCAGCAGCCAAGATCTTTCTAGAGTGACTGAAGCTTTCTTT.

The chain uses TRBV10-3 and TRBJ2-7; 11 positions agree with TRBD2. CDR1 and CDR2 from the germline V gene are ENHRY and SYGVKD. The CDR3 contains 15 residues. Trimming removed 6 bases from V and 1 base from J; junction bases left unmatched: 5. The CDR3 DNA is TGTGCCATCAGGGGGACTAGCGGAAGGTCCTACGAGCAGTACTTC. Translation: CAIRGTSGRSYEQYF.

The sample holds one count of this clone. CDR3 nucleotide sequence: TGTGCCAGCACCCTAGGTAGGGGGAACACTGAAGCTTTCTTT. This encodes CASTLGRGNTEAFF. The chain recombines TRBV6-6 with TRBJ1-1, with D perhaps matching TRBD1 (5 bases). This CDR3 comprises 14 residues. The germline V and J ends were trimmed by 7 bases and 1 base, with 13 bases remaining between them. Germline CDR1 reads MNHNY; CDR2 reads SVGAGI (reference sequence).

The chain links TRBV27 to TRBJ2-7; possible D gene TRBD1, 5 bases. Trimming cost V 5 bases and J 7 bases, with 18 bases left between them. The CDR3 is 14 amino acids. Germline CDR1 MNHEY, CDR2 SMNVEV (reference sequence). CDR3 sequence (DNA): TGTGCCAGCAGTCCCGGCAGGGCCTACAGTGAGCAGTACTTC. Translated: CASSPGRAYSEQYF.

The chain carries TRBV7-2 and TRBJ2-1; TRBD1 agrees at 10 bases. Trimming at V came to 5 bases and at J to 6 bases, leaving 7 bases not matched to a gene. CDR1 is SGHTA and CDR2 is FQGNSA in the germline V gene. The CDR3 loop spans 15 amino acids. This chain's CDR3 is CASSLRTGGINEQFF. The CDR3 nucleotides read TGTGCCAGCAGCCTAAGGACAGGGGGAATCAATGAGCAGTTCTTC.

This chain joins TRBV6-2 or TRBV6-3 and TRBJ2-3; 9 bases align to TRBD2. Looked up from germline, CDR1 is MNHEY and CDR2 is SVGEGT. Losses at the gene ends were 4 bases for V and 2 bases for J; bases not matched to a gene: 7. The CDR3 is 16 residues long. Written as DNA, the CDR3 is TGTGCCAGCAGTTTGGCTAGCGGGATTCCCACAGATACGCAGTATTTT. It codes for CASSLASGIPTDTQYF.

The V call is TRBV28, the J call TRBJ2-2; TRBD1 is a possible D gene (6 bases). Germline lookup yields CDR1 MDHEN and CDR2 SYDVKM. The V gene lost 10 bases and the J gene lost 0 bases, with 15 bases spanning the gap. The CDR3 covers 15 residues. The DNA of the CDR3 is TGTGCCACCTTCGGACAGTACGCGAACACCGGGGAGCTGTTTTTT. This encodes CATFGQYANTGELFF.

V is TRBV29-1 and J is TRBJ2-7; 10 positions agree with TRBD2. Germline CDR1 reads SQVTM; CDR2 reads ANQGSEA. With V trimmed by 2 bases and J by 7 bases, 5 bases remained unmatched. The CDR3 is 13 amino acids. CDR3 coding DNA: TGCAGCGTTGAAACTCTAGCGGGAGTTGAGCAGTACTTC. As protein: CSVETLAGVEQYF.

The chain has TRBV10-3 and TRBJ2-7; TRBD1 is a possible D gene (6 bases). V was cut by 6 bases and J by 6 bases, with 15 bases left in between. CDR3 size: 13 residues. Germline V CDR1 and CDR2: ENHRY, SYGVKD. CDR3 sequence: CAIRETGQGEQYF. The CDR3 nucleotides read TGTGCCATCAGAGAGACAGGTCAAGGCGAGCAGTACTTC.

The chain recombines TRBV12-5 with TRBJ2-3; 8 nucleotides agree with TRBD2. J gave up 4 bases and V 1 base, and 1 base lay outside the gene matches. The CDR3 contains 14 residues. CDR1 and CDR2 (germline): LGHNT, FRNRAP. This CDR3 is CASGLGGLADTQYF. The CDR3 bases are TGTGCTAGTGGTTTGGGGGGACTAGCAGATACGCAGTATTTT.

This chain joins TRBV5-4 and TRBJ2-5; unclear D gene. The germline V gene encodes CDR1 SGHNT and CDR2 YYREEE (reference sequence). This CDR3 has 13 amino acids. V lost 0 bases and J 5 bases, leaving 8 bases between the germline ends. CDR3 loop: CASSLAIQETQYF. In DNA, the CDR3 is TGTGCCAGCAGCTTGGCGATCCAGGAGACCCAGTACTTC.

The chain has TRBV27 and TRBJ1-6; 7 nucleotides agree with TRBD1. This CDR3 comprises 14 residues. V dropped 3 bases and J dropped 6; count of bases not matched to a gene: 2. Per the germline V gene, CDR1 is MNHEY and CDR2 is SMNVEV (reference sequence). CDR3 sequence (DNA): TGTGCCAGCAGTTTCGGACAGGCTAATTCACCCCTCCACTTT. Translating gives CASSFGQANSPLHF.

The V and J genes are TRBV9 and TRBJ2-7, with TRBD1 matching over 7 bases. This CDR3 is built from 16 residues. V was pared by 0 bases and J by 5 bases, with 11 bases of the junction left unmatched. Germline V gene data show CDR1 as SGDLS and CDR2 as YYNGEE. This CDR3 reads CASSVGGGNPSDEQYF. The CDR3, as DNA: TGTGCCAGCAGCGTAGGAGGGGGCAATCCCTCGGACGAGCAGTACTTC.

The chain couples TRBV4-3 to TRBJ1-1; D unresolved. Between the trimmed V and J ends, which lost 0 bases and 7 bases, there was a span of 12 bases. Germline lookup yields CDR1 LGHNA and CDR2 YSLEER. This CDR3 comprises 14 residues. The CDR3 protein is CASSQDPRASEAFF. Here the CDR3 DNA reads TGCGCCAGCAGCCAAGATCCCAGAGCGAGTGAAGCTTTCTTT.

V usage is TRBV3-1 (or the pseudogene TRBV3-2) and J usage is TRBJ2-6, with D tentatively TRBD2 (6 bases). V lost 6 bases, J lost 0 bases, and 12 bases lay in between. This CDR3 has 16 amino acids. Germline CDR1 reads LGHDT; CDR2 reads YNNKEL (reference sequence). In DNA form, the CDR3 reads TGTGCCAGCAGGAGCCTCGGGGGCTCTGGGGCCAACGTCCTGACTTTC. It is translated as CASRSLGGSGANVLTF.

The chain uses TRBV7-2 and TRBJ2-7; D is possibly TRBD1 (6 bases). V gave up 5 bases and J gave up 9 bases, with 26 bases separating them. Germline values: CDR1 SGHTA, CDR2 FQGNSA. The length of the CDR3 is 16 residues. DNA for the CDR3: TGTGCCAGCAGCCCATGGACAGATCAAAGCCGCTTCGGGCAGTACTTC. This encodes CASSPWTDQSRFGQYF.

This clone was detected once. The CDR3 DNA reads TGTGCCAGCGTAAGCTTTAGCACTGAAGCTTTCTTT. Encoded protein: CASVSFSTEAFF. V gene TRBV2 combines with J gene TRBJ1-1; D is uncertain. V shed 8 bases and J shed 4 bases, with 11 bases lying between them. Germline V gene data show CDR1 as SNHLY and CDR2 as FYNNEI. The CDR3 runs to 12 residues.

V is TRBV10-3 and J is TRBJ1-3; D remains unclear. Trimming shortened V by 3 bases and J by 4 bases, and 4 bases separated the two germline ends. CDR3 length: 12 residues. In germline, CDR1 is ENHRY, CDR2 SYGVKD. CDR3 bases: TGTGCCATCAGTGATCCGGGAAACACCATATATTTT. Its protein is CAISDPGNTIYF.

This clone was counted once. The chain recombines TRBV5-1 with TRBJ2-3, with 7 bases identical to TRBD2. Germline V gene data show CDR1 as SGHRS and CDR2 as YFSETQ. V trimming: 0 bases; J trimming: 2 bases; junction bases outside the gene matches: 12. The CDR3 has 18 amino acids. CDR3: CASSLELSSGPLTDTQYF. The DNA for the CDR3 is TGCGCCAGCAGCTTGGAGCTTAGTAGCGGGCCACTCACAGATACGCAGTATTTT. The full variable domain, with the rest looked up from reference TRBV5-1 and TRBJ2-3, is KAGVTQTPRYLIKTRGQQVTLSCSPISGHRSVSWYQQTPGQGLQFLFEYFSETQRNKGNFPGRFSGRQFSNSRSEMNVSTLELGDSALYLCASSLELSSGPLTDTQYFGPGTRLTVL.

The chain couples TRBV24-1 to TRBJ2-5; 7 bases agree with TRBD2. V shed 4 bases, J shed 2 bases, and the junction held 18 bases outside the gene matches. Per germline, CDR1 KGHDR and CDR2 SFDVKD. The CDR3 is 19 amino acids. CDR3 nucleotide sequence: TGTGCCACCAGTGACCAAACCGAGGGAGGGCGGGTGAAACAAGAGACCCAGTACTTC. This sequence encodes CATSDQTEGGRVKQETQYF.

This sequence joins TRBV7-3 and TRBJ1-2, with no clear D. V was clipped by 0 bases and J by 0 bases, with 11 bases between them. From germline, CDR1 is SGHTA and CDR2 FQGTGA. The length of the CDR3 is 16 residues. CDR3 protein: CASSLTGGTPNYGYTF. The CDR3, as DNA: TGTGCCAGCAGCTTAACGGGAGGAACCCCTAACTATGGCTACACCTTC. Filled out from reference TRBV7-3 and TRBJ1-2, the complete variable domain reads GAGVSQTPSNKVTEKGKYVELRCDPISGHTALYWYRQSLGQGPEFLIYFQGTGAADDSGLPNDRFFAVRPEGSVSTLKIQRTERGDSAVYLCASSLTGGTPNYGYTFGSGTRLTVV.

This clone was observed a single time. This chain uses TRBV4-3 with TRBJ1-5, with 7 bases aligning to TRBD1. Looked up from germline, CDR1 is LGHNA and CDR2 is YSLEER. The CDR3 is 17 residues long. Trimming at V came to 2 bases and at J to 3 bases, leaving 10 bases not matched to a gene. The CDR3 nucleotides read TGCGCCAGCAGCCAATCGACAGGGATGGTTTACAATCAGCCCCAGCATTTT. Residues: CASSQSTGMVYNQPQHF.

This clone was recorded only once. The chain joins TRBV7-2 to TRBJ1-1; 7 bases are shared with TRBD1. Losses at the gene ends were 11 bases for V and 2 bases for J; bases not matched to a gene: 8. In germline, CDR1 is SGHTA, CDR2 FQGNSA. This CDR3 is built from 13 residues. The DNA of the CDR3 is TGTGCCTCCCAGGGGGGTCTTAACACTGAAGCTTTCTTT. As protein: CASQGGLNTEAFF.

The genes are TRBV5-1 and TRBJ1-1; 8 bases are shared with TRBD1. The ends lost 5 bases at V and 3 bases at J; junction bases unmatched: 12. The CDR3 extends over 16 amino acids. CDR1 and CDR2 (germline): SGHRS, YFSETQ. CDR3 DNA: TGCGCCAGCAGACACAACGCCGGACAGGGAGACACTGAAGCTTTCTTT. Translated: CASRHNAGQGDTEAFF.

This chain connects TRBV24-1 to TRBJ1-2; D might be TRBD1 (6 bases). This CDR3 spans 17 amino acids. Per the germline V gene, CDR1 is KGHDR and CDR2 is SFDVKD. Trimming pared 6 bases from V and 8 bases from J, leaving 27 bases between. CDR3 loop: CATSKTGFPPAFGGYTF. CDR3 nucleotide sequence: TGTGCCACCAGTAAAACAGGGTTTCCCCCTGCATTCGGAGGCTACACCTTC.